This T cell receptor beta chain appears in the sequencing data of a study of vaccination and CD4 T cells after COVID-19. About the study: No peptide, an HIV-1 Nef pool, or a CEFX pool was what each control culture received.

Treatment specified: approximately 9-day PBMC culture with coronavirus spike peptide pools or control peptides (ViraFEST assay). Cultured CD4+ T-cell DNA underwent Oncomine TCR Beta short-read sequencing. From the PCR reads, TCRdb called clonotypes with MiXCR, one entry per CDR3 protein. The sample has about 20,000 distinct CDR3 sequences; 55% are singletons. This clonotype was seen only a few times. Its specificity is unknown. Whole-study findings and limits: A comparatively limited set of convalescent patients was examined, with no early post-infection timepoints. Post-vaccination, and not before, a median about 90% of reactive clones appeared in convalescent patients.

The source is a human donor who had recovered from COVID-19. Sequenced material: CD4+ T cells from blood, cultured in vitro.

CDR3 coding DNA: TGCGCCAGCAGTGCCGGACAGATCAATCAGCCCCAGCATTTT. Translated: CASSAGQINQPQHF. The V call is TRBV10-1, the J call TRBJ1-5, with D tentatively TRBD1 (6 bases). Germline lookup yields CDR1 WNHNN and CDR2 SYGVQD (reference sequence). Trimming shortened V by 4 bases and J by 3 bases, and 10 bases separated the two germline ends. The CDR3 runs to 14 residues.